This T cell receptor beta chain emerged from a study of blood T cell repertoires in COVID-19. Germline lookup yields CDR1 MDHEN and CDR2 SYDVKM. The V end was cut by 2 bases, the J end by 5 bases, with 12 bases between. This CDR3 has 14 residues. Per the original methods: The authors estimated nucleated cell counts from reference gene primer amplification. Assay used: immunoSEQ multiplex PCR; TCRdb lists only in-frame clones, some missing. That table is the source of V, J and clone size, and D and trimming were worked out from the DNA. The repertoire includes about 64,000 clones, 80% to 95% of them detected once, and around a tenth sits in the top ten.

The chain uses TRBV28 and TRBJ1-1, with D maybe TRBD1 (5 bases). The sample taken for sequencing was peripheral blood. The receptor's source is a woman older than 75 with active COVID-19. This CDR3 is CASSLRGGWTEAFF. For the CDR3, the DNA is TGTGCCAGCAGTTTACGGGGGGGATGGACTGAAGCTTTCTTT. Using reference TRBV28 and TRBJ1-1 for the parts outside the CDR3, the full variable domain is DVKVTQSSRYLVKRTGEKVFLECVQDMDHENMFWYRQDPGLGLRLIYFSYDVKMKEKGDIPEGYSVSREKKERFSLILESASTNQTSMYLCASSLRGGWTEAFFGQGTRLTVV.